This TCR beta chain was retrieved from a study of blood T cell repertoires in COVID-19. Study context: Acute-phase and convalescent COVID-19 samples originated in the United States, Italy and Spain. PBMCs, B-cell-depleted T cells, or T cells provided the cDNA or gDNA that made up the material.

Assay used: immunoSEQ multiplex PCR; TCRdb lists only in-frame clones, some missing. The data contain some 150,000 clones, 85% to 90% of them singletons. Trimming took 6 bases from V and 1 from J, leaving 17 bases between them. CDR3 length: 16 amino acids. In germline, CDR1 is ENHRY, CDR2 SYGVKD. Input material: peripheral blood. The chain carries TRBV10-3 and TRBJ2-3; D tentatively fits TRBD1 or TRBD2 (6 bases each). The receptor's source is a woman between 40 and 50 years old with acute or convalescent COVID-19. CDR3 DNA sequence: TGTGCCATCAGGGAGGGGGGACTTTACCGCACAGATACGCAGTATTTT. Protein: CAIREGGLYRTDTQYF.